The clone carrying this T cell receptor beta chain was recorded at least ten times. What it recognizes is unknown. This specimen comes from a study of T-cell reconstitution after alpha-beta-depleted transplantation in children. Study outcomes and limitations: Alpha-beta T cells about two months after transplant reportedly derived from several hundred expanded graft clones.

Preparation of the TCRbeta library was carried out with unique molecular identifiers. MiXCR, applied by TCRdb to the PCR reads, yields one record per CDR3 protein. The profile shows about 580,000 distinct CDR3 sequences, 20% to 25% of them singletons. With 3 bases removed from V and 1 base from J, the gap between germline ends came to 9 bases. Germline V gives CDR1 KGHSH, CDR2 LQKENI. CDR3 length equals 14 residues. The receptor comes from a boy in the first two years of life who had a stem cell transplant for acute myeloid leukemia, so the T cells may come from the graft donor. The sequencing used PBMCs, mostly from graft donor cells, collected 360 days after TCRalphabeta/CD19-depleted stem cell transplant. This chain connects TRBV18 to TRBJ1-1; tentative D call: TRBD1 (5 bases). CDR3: CASSPKGKNTEAFF. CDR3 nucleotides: TGTGCCAGCTCACCCAAGGGGAAGAACACTGAAGCTTTCTTT.